These T cell receptor beta chains were read from a single sample in a study of cytomegalovirus exposure and HLA in healthy donors. Sequenced by immunoSEQ multiplex PCR; TCRdb stores in-frame clones only, minus some. The data contain approximately 150,000 clones, more than 60% of them singletons. Sequencing used PBMCs. All receptors come from a woman under 30 in good health and CMV-seronegative. CDR3s include the opening cysteine and the closing phenylalanine or tryptophan. The order of the fields is V gene, J gene, D gene, clone size, CDR3 protein, CDR3 DNA. A D gene is named only where the DNA matches it firmly. The size field is filled for only some rows; it gives once, few, many or a size class.

v_call: TRBV19; j_call: TRBJ2-7; d_call: TRBD2; clone_size: NA; cdr3_aa: CASSPIVREGSEQYF; cdr3_nt: TGTGCCAGTAGCCCCATAGTGCGGGAGGGCTCCGAGCAGTACTTC
v_call: TRBV12-5; j_call: TRBJ2-7; d_call: NA; clone_size: NA; cdr3_aa: CASGVEVYEQYF; cdr3_nt: TGTGCTAGTGGCGTGGAGGTCTACGAGCAGTACTTC
v_call: TRBV6-4; j_call: TRBJ1-3; d_call: NA; clone_size: once; cdr3_aa: CASSADSSGNTIYF; cdr3_nt: TGTGCCAGCAGTGCCGACAGCTCTGGAAACACCATATATTTT
v_call: TRBV30; j_call: TRBJ1-1; d_call: NA; clone_size: NA; cdr3_aa: CAWSIAWPPSGAFF; cdr3_nt: TGTGCCTGGAGTATCGCTTGGCCCCCCTCTGGAGCTTTCTTT
v_call: TRBV6-1; j_call: TRBJ1-1; d_call: TRBD1; clone_size: NA; cdr3_aa: CASREGQDTEAFF; cdr3_nt: TGTGCCAGCAGGGAGGGACAGGACACTGAAGCTTTCTTT
v_call: TRBV30; j_call: TRBJ1-5; d_call: NA; clone_size: NA; cdr3_aa: CAWSVREQPQNF; cdr3_nt: TGTGCCTGGAGTGTACGGGAACAGCCCCAGAATTTT
v_call: TRBV4-1; j_call: TRBJ2-1; d_call: NA; clone_size: NA; cdr3_aa: CASSRLKGGWEFF; cdr3_nt: TGCGCCAGCTCTCGCCTTAAGGGGGGGTGGGAGTTCTTC
v_call: TRBV6-6; j_call: TRBJ1-5; d_call: NA; clone_size: NA; cdr3_aa: CASSYRERDQPQHF; cdr3_nt: TGTGCCAGCAGTTATCGGGAACGGGATCAGCCCCAGCATTTT
v_call: TRBV5-4; j_call: TRBJ2-7; d_call: TRBD2; clone_size: NA; cdr3_aa: CASSSAGGSSSYEQYF; cdr3_nt: TGTGCCAGCTCCTCAGCGGGAGGTTCTAGCTCCTACGAGCAGTACTTC
v_call: TRBV2; j_call: TRBJ2-3; d_call: NA; clone_size: few; cdr3_aa: CASRETRPTDTQYF; cdr3_nt: TGTGCCAGCAGAGAGACTAGACCCACAGATACGCAGTATTTT